The TCR beta chain described here comes from a study of T-cell reconstitution after alpha-beta-depleted transplantation in children (TCRdb year 2016). In terms of the full investigation: T-cell immune reconstitution after TCRalphabeta/CD19-depleted allogeneic hematopoietic cell transplantation in children was quantitatively tracked in the study by means of TCR repertoire profiling.

This clonotype was observed a few times. Its cognate antigen has yet to be identified. Per-base quality was not reported, and no clone a single base away is much larger than it. The receptor library was made with PCR. These reads were obtained on an Illumina HiSeq 2500. Molecular barcoding was employed in the preparation of TCR libraries, with unique molecular identifiers being used to normalize TCRbeta repertoire quantification. TCRdb reanalyzed the raw reads on its own, using fastp at Q25 for trimming and MiXCR for clone calling, and kept in-frame beta chains. When rows share a CDR3 protein, they turn into one entry using the most common DNA and genes. Across this sample there are 250,000 to 300,000 distinct CDR3 sequences, with around 10% seen only once. The ten largest clones add up to 7% to 9.5% of the sample. From cysteine to phenylalanine, the CDR3 is 16 amino acids long. The sequence is cut down to CDR3 DNA, 48 bases in frame from base 1. V has 5 bases trimmed and J has 5 bases trimmed; junction bases matching no gene number 11. As encoded in the germline V gene, CDR1 is SGHVS while CDR2 is FQNEAQ.

The treatment or condition label of this sample denotes: allogeneic hematopoietic cell transplantation with graft depleted of TCRalphabeta T cells and CD19 B cells. TCRalphabeta/CD19-depleted allogeneic hematopoietic cell grafts were given to the transplant recipients, all of whom were children. Overall results and qualifications from the work: Over the following months the frequencies of hyperexpanded clones went down, and after one year T-cell counts and TCRbeta diversity were mostly credited to newly produced T cells. In some patients, the high TCRbeta diversity seen at day 60 was put down to recipient T cells and intrathymic progenitors that had survived conditioning. Apparently early alphabetaT-cell count recovery about two months after transplant reportedly relied on only several hundred rapidly expanded clones derived from non-depleted graft cells.

The TCR was taken from a boy in the first two years of life with acute myeloid leukemia, due to receive a stem cell transplant. The sequences come from PBMCs, collected before TCRalphabeta/CD19-depleted stem cell transplant. The V and J genes are TRBV7-8 and TRBJ2-1, with TRBD2 identical over 8 junction bases. CDR3 reads: CASSPGRLAGNNEQFF. The base sequence is TGTGCCAGCAGCCCAGGGCGGCTAGCGGGTAACAATGAGCAGTTCTTC.